The subject of this entry is one TCR beta chain. Germline values: CDR1 SGDLS, CDR2 YYNGEE. The trim removed 3 bases at V and 6 bases at J, leaving 9 bases unmatched. The CDR3 loop spans 16 amino acids. The data were obtained in a study of blood T cell repertoires in COVID-19. Study summary: The United States, Italy and Spain supplied acute and convalescent COVID-19 samples.

The data were produced by immunoSEQ multiplex PCR, yet TCRdb's version contains in-frame clones alone and is incomplete. Of hundreds of thousands of clones listed, about 90% are singletons. This TCR came from a woman between 35 and 50 years old with acute COVID-19. The chain combines TRBV9 with TRBJ2-7; 13 bases fit TRBD2. The sequenced sample consisted of PBMCs or T cells enriched from blood (not recorded which). CDR3 loop: CASSGAGTSGNSEQYF. CDR3 DNA: TGTGCCAGCAGCGGCGCCGGGACTAGCGGGAATTCCGAGCAGTACTTC.